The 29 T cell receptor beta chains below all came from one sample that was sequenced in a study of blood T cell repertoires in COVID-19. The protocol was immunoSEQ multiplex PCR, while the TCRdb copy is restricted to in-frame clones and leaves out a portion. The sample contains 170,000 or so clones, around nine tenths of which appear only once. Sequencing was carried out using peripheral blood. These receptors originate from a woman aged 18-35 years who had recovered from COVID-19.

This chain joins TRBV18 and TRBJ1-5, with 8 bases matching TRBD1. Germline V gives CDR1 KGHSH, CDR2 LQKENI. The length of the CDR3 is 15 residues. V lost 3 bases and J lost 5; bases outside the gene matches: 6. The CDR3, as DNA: TGTGCCAGCTCACCTCGCAGGGGGCTCGATCAGCCCCAGCATTTT. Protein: CASSPRRGLDQPQHF. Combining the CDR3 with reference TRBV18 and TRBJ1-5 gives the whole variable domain NAGVMQNPRHLVRRRGQEARLRCSPMKGHSHVYWYRQLPEEGLKFMVYLQKENIIDESGMPKERFSAEFPKEGPSILRIQQVVRGDSAAYFCASSPRRGLDQPQHFGDGTRLSIL.

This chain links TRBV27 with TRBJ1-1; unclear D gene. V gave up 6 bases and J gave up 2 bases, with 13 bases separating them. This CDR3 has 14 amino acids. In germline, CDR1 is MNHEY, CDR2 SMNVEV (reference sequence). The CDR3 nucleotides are TGTGCCAGCAGGCCTCTAGGGAGCAACACTGAAGCTTTCTTT. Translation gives CASRPLGSNTEAFF.

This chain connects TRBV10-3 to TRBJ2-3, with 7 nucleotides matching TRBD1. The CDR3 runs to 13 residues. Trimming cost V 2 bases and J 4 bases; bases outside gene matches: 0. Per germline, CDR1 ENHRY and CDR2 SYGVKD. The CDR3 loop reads CAISEGTADTQYF. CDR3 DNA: TGTGCCATCAGTGAGGGGACAGCAGATACGCAGTATTTT.

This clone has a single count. The CDR3 nucleotides read TGTGCCAGCAGCCAGACCACAGCCTACGAGCAGTACGTC. This gives the protein CASSQTTAYEQYV. The rearrangement uses TRBV6-2 or TRBV6-3 and TRBJ2-7; D is unresolved. This CDR3 has 13 amino acids. The germline gives CDR1 MNHEY, CDR2 SVGEGT. V shed 6 bases and J shed 2 bases, with 11 bases lying between them.

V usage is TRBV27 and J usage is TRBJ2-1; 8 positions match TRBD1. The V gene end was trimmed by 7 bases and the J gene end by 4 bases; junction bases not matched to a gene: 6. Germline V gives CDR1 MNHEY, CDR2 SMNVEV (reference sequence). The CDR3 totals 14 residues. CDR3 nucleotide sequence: TGTGCCAGCACCACCGGGACAGGATACAATGAGCAGTTCTTC. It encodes CASTTGTGYNEQFF.

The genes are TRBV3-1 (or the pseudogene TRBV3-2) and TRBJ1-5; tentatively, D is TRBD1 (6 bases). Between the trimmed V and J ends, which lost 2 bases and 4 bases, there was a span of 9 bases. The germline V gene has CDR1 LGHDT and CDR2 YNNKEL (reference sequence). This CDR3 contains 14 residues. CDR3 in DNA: TGTGCCAGCAGCCAAAGGGGGGGGAATCAGCCCCAGCATTTT. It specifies CASSQRGGNQPQHF.

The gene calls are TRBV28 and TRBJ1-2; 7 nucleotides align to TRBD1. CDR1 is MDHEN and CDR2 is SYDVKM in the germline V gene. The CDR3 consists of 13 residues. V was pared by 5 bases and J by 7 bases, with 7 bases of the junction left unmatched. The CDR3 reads CASSQSGGAGYTF. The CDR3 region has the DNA TGTGCCAGCAGTCAGTCAGGGGGTGCTGGCTACACCTTC.

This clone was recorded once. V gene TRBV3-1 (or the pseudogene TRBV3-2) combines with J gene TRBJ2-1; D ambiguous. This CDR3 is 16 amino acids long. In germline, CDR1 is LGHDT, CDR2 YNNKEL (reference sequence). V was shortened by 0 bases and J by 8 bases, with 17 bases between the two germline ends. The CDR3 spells CASSQDYGYLEDEQFF. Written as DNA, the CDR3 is TGTGCCAGCAGCCAAGATTACGGGTACCTTGAGGATGAGCAGTTCTTC.

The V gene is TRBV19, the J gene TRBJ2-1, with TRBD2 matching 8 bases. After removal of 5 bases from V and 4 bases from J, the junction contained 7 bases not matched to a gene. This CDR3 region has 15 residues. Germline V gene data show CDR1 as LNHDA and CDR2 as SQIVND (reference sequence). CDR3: CASSPPAGEYNEQFF. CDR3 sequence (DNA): TGTGCCAGTAGTCCCCCAGCGGGGGAGTACAATGAGCAGTTCTTC. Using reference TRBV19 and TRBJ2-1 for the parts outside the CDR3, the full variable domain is DGGITQSPKYLFRKEGQNVTLSCEQNLNHDAMYWYRQDPGQGLRLIYYSQIVNDFQKGDIAEGYSVSREKKESFPLTVTSAQKNPTAFYLCASSPPAGEYNEQFFGPGTRLTVL.

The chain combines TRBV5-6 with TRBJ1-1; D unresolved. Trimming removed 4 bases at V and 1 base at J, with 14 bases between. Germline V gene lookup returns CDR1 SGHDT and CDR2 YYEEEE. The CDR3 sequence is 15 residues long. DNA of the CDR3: TGTGCCAGCAGCCAATTAGTAAATTCGAACACTGAAGCTTTCTTT. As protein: CASSQLVNSNTEAFF.

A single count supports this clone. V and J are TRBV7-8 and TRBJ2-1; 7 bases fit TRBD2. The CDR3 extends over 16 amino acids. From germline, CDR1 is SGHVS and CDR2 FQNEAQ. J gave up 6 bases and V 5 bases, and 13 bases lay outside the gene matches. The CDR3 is CASSPRSGLTLNEQFF. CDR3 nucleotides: TGTGCCAGCAGCCCCCGTAGCGGGTTGACGCTCAATGAGCAGTTCTTC.

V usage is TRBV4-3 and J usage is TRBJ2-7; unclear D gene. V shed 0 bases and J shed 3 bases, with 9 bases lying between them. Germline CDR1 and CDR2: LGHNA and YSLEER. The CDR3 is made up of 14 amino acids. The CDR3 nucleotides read TGCGCCAGCAGCCAAGATAGTAATAGCTACGAGCAGTACGTC. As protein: CASSQDSNSYEQYV.

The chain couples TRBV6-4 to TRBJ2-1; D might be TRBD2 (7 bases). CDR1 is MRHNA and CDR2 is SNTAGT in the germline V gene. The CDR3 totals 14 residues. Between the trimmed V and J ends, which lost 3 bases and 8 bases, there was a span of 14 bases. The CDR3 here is CASSELGGHDEQFF. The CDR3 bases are TGTGCCAGCAGTGAGTTGGGGGGGCACGATGAGCAGTTCTTC.

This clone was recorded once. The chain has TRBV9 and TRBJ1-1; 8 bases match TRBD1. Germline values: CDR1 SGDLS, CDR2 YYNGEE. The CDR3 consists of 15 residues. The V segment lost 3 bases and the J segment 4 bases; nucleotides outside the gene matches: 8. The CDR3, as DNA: TGTGCCAGCAGCGCTGCGGACAGGGCGGGCACTGAAGCTTTCTTT. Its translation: CASSAADRAGTEAFF.

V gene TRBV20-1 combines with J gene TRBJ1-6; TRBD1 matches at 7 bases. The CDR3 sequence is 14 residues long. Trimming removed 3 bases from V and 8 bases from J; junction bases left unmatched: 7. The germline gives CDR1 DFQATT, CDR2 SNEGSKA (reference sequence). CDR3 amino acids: CSASRQGVHSPLHF. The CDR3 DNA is TGCAGTGCTAGTCGGCAGGGGGTTCATTCACCCCTCCACTTT.

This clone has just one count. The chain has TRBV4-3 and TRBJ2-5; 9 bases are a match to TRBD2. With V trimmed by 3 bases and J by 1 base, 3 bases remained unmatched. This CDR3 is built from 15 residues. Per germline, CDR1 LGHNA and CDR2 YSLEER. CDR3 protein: CASSQGRGGQETQYF. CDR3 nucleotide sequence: TGCGCCAGCAGCCAGGGGCGGGGGGGCCAAGAGACCCAGTACTTC.

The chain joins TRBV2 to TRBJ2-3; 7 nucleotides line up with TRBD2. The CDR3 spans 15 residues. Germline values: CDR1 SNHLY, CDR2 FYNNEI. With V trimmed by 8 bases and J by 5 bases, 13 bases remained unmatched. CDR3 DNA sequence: TGTGCCAGCTCCCCTGGGGGGGTGGGAAAAGATACGCAGTATTTT. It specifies CASSPGGVGKDTQYF.

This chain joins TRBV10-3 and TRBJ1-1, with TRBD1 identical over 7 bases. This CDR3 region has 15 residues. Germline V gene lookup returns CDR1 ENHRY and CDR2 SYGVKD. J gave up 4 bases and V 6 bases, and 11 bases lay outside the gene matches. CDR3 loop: CAIRDSTGTSTEAFF. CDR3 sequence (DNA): TGTGCCATCAGGGACTCGACAGGGACGAGCACTGAAGCTTTCTTT.

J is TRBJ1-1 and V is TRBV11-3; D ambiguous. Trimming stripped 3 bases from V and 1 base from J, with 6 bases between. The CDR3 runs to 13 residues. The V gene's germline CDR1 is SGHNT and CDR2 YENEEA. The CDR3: CASSFQENTEAFF. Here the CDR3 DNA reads TGTGCCAGCAGCTTCCAGGAGAACACTGAAGCTTTCTTT.

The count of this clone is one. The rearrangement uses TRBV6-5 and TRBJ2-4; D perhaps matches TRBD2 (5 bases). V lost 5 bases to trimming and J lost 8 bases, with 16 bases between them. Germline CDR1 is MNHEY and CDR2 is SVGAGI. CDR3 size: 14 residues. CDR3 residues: CASSPEQLVHIQYF. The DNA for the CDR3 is TGTGCCAGCAGTCCCGAACAACTAGTCCACATTCAGTACTTC.

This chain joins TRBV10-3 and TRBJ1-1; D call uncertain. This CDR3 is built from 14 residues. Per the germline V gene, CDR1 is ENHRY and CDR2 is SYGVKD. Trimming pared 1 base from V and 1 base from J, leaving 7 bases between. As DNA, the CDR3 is TGTGCCATCAGTGAGTACCAGGAGAACACTGAAGCTTTCTTT. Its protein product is CAISEYQENTEAFF.

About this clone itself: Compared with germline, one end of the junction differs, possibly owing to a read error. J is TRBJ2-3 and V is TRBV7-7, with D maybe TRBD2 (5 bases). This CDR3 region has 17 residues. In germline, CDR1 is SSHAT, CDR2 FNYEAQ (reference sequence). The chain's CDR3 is CASSPQLVTGITDTQYF. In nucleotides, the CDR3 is TGTGCTAGCAGCCCCCAATTAGTGACGGGGATTACAGATACGCAGTATTTT.

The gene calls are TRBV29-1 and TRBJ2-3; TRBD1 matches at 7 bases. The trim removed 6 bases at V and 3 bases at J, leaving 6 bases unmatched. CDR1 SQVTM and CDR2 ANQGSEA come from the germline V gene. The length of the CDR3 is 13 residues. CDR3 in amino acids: CSVQPRGTDTQYF. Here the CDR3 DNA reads TGCAGCGTACAGCCCAGGGGGACAGATACGCAGTATTTT.

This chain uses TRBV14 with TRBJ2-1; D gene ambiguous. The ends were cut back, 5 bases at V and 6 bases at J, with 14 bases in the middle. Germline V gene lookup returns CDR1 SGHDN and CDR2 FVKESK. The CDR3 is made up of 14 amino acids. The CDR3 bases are TGTGCCAGCAGCAGTAGCACCAAGGCCAATGAGCAGTTCTTC. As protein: CASSSSTKANEQFF.

The CDR3 bases are TGTGCCAGTGAGGATTACAGGGGTATCGGCTACACCTTC. Translated: CASEDYRGIGYTF. The J gene is TRBJ1-2, the V gene TRBV19, with 7 bases fitting TRBD1. The length of the CDR3 is 13 residues. Per germline, CDR1 LNHDA and CDR2 SQIVND (reference sequence). Trimming at V came to 8 bases and at J to 8 bases, leaving 11 bases not matched to a gene.

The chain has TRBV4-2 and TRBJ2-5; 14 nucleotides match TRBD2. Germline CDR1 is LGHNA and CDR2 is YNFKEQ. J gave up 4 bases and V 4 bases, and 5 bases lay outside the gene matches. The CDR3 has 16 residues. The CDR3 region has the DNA TGTGCCAGCAGCCGGCAGACTAGCGGGAGGGGAGAGACCCAGTACTTC. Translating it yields CASSRQTSGRGETQYF.

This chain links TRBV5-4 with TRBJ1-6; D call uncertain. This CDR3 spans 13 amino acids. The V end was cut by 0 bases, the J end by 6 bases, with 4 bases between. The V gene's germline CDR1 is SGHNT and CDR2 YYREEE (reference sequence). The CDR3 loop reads CASSLAVNSPLHF. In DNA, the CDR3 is TGTGCCAGCAGCTTGGCGGTTAATTCACCCCTCCACTTT.

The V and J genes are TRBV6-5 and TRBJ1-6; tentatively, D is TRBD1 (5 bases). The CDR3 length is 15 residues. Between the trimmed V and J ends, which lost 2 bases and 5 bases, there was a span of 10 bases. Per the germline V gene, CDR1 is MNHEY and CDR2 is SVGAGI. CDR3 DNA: TGTGCCAGCAGTTACGTAGGCAGGGATAATTCACCCCTCCACTTT. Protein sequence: CASSYVGRDNSPLHF.

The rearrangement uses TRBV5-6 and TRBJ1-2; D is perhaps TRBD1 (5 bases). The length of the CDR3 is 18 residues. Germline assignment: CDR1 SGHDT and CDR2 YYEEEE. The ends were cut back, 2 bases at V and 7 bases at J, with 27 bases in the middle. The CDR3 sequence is CASSFLGPPQGSYGGYTF. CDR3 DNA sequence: TGTGCCAGCAGCTTTTTAGGGCCCCCCCAGGGATCATATGGTGGCTACACCTTC.